Sequencing of this TCR beta chain was carried out in a study of blood T cell repertoires in COVID-19. Enrolment of Seattle patients took place during active infection, and they were followed longitudinally. The data were produced by immunoSEQ multiplex PCR, yet TCRdb's version contains in-frame clones alone and is incomplete. This sample yields 190,000 or so clones, of which about 81% are seen a single time; about 10% belongs to the top ten. In germline, CDR1 is LGHNT, CDR2 FRNRAP. Trimming cost V 5 bases and J 2 bases, with 16 bases left between them. This CDR3 is 15 amino acids long. The sample comprised peripheral blood. The receptor's source is a woman of 80 years or more with COVID-19, enrolled during active disease. The gene calls are TRBV12-5 and TRBJ2-7, with TRBD1 as a possible D gene (6 bases). The chain's CDR3 is CASGPPRGSPYEQYF. CDR3 in DNA: TGTGCTAGTGGTCCTCCCAGGGGTAGCCCCTACGAGCAGTACTTC.